Listed below are T cell receptor beta chains from one sample, sequenced in a study of shared clonotypes between healthy human individuals. Repertoires were generated with immunoSEQ multiplex PCR, while TCRdb's copy carries only in-frame clones and drops some. Of about 1 million clones in the sample, approximately 72% were seen once. The material sequenced was memory CD4+ T cells sorted from blood. The receptor source for this set is a man between 18 and 35 years old in good health. The CDR3 runs from the conserved cysteine through the conserved F or W. D genes are given only for firm matches.

J gene | V gene | CDR3 length | D gene | CDR3 protein | CDR3 DNA
TRBJ2-5 | TRBV30 | 14 | - | CAWRPRGALETQYF | TGTGCCTGGAGACCCCGGGGCGCCTTGGAGACCCAGTACTTC
TRBJ1-4 | TRBV6-1 | 15 | - | CASSYLDGWNEKLFF | TGTGCCAGCAGCTACCTCGATGGCTGGAATGAAAAACTGTTTTTT
TRBJ2-4 | TRBV11-2 | 14 | - | CASSLGQGVYIQYF | TGTGCCAGCAGCTTAGGGCAGGGCGTGTACATTCAGTACTTC
TRBJ2-7 | TRBV10-3 | 15 | - | CAISESLLPTYEQYF | TGTGCCATCAGTGAGTCATTACTGCCAACCTACGAGCAGTACTTC
TRBJ2-3 | TRBV2 | 16 | - | CASTGSGGPSTDTQYF | TGTGCCAGCACCGGTAGCGGAGGCCCTAGCACAGATACGCAGTATTTT
TRBJ2-2 | TRBV7-9 | 14 | TRBD2 | CASSLLAGAGELFF | TGTGCCAGCAGCTTACTAGCGGGAGCCGGGGAGCTGTTTTTT
TRBJ2-7 | TRBV6-5 | 15 | TRBD1 | CASRRGTGGSYEQYF | TGTGCCAGCAGGCGCGGGACAGGGGGCTCCTACGAGCAGTACTTC
TRBJ2-1 | TRBV20-1 | 11 | - | CSARGTNEQFF | TGCAGTGCTAGAGGGACCAATGAGCAGTTCTTC
TRBJ1-2 | TRBV27 | 13 | - | CASSLNGNYGYTF | TGTGCCAGCAGTTTGAACGGAAACTATGGCTACACCTTC
TRBJ2-1 | TRBV9 | 15 | TRBD2 | CASSASGSTYNEQFF | TGTGCCAGCAGCGCTAGCGGGAGCACCTACAATGAGCAGTTCTTC
TRBJ1-2 | TRBV5-1 | 14 | - | CASSFGEISYGYTF | TGCGCCAGCAGCTTCGGGGAGATAAGCTATGGCTACACCTTC
TRBJ2-1 | TRBV4-3 | 16 | - | CASSQDAGSSYNEQFF | TGCGCCAGCAGCCAAGATGCAGGGAGCTCCTACAATGAGCAGTTCTTC
TRBJ1-4 | TRBV7-2 | 16 | TRBD1 | CASSLVGQGIVGKLFF | TGTGCCAGCAGCTTAGTCGGACAGGGTATTGTTGGAAAACTGTTTTTT